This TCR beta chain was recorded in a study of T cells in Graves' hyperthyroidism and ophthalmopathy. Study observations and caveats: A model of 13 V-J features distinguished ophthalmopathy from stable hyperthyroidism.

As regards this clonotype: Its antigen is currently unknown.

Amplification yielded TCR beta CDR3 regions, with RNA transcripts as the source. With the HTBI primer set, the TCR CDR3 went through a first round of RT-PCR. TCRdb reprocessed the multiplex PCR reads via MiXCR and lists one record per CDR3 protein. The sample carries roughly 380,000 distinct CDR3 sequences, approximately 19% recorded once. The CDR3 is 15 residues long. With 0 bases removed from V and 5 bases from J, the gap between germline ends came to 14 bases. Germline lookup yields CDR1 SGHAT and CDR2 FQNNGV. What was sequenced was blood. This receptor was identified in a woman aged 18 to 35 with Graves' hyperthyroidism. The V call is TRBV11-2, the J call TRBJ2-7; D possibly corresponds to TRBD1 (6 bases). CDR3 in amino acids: CASSLDQTGFDEQYF. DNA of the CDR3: TGTGCCAGCAGCTTAGATCAAACAGGGTTCGACGAGCAGTACTTC.